This T cell receptor beta chain was sequenced for a study of CXCR3-negative and CXCR3-positive naive CD8 T cells. This CDR3 has 13 amino acids. Preparation of TRB cDNA libraries relied on 5' RACE carrying UMI labels. Following a re-call of the 5' RACE reads, TCRdb has one entry per CDR3 protein and lacks DNA. Its table records roughly 130,000 distinct CDR3 sequences. About this clonotype itself: Its antigen is currently unknown.

General observations from the study: Memory cells differed in TRBV-TRBJ usage, but naive CXCR3-negative and CXCR3-positive cells had similar usage. TRB CDR3 hydrophobicity was greater in CXCR3-positive naive cells than in CXCR3-negative naive cells. Comparably high diversity was seen in both naive subsets, and much lower diversity in memory CD8+ cells.

This chain joins TRBV12-3 or TRBV12-4 and TRBJ1-5; the TCRdb D gene call, TRBD1, has no DNA to confirm it. This sequence originates from a human donor in good health. Some clones in this sample may be carry-over from other donors' samples. The sample consisted of naive CXCR3+ CD8+ T cells from blood. The subset denotes: CD45RO-CCR7+CD27+CD95- naive CD8+ T cells expressing CXCR3 (TNR3+). The CDR3 sequence is CASRGGGYQPQHF.